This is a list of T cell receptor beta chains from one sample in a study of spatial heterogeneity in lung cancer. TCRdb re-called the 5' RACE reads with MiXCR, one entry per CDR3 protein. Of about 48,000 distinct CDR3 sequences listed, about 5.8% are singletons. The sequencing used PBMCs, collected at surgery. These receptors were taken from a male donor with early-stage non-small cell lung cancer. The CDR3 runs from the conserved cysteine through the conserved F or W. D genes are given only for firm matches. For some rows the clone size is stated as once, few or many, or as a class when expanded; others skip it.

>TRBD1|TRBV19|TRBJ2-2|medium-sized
CASSTGTGVSGELFF
TGTGCCAGTAGTACCGGGACAGGGGTTTCCGGGGAGCTGTTTTTT
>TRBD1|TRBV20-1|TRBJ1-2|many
CSASRFGTGSNYGYTF
TGCAGTGCTTCCCGTTTTGGGACAGGAAGCAACTATGGCTACACCTTC
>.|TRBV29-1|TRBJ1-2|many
CSVGLVDYGYTF
TGCAGCGTTGGTTTGGTGGACTATGGCTACACCTTC
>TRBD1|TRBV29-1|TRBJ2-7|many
CSVGQGSPYEQYF
TGCAGCGTTGGACAGGGGAGCCCGTACGAGCAGTACTTC
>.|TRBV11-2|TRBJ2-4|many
CASSFETGTPVQYF
TGTGCCAGCAGCTTTGAGACCGGGACCCCGGTTCAGTACTTC
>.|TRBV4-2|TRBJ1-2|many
CASSHDDSNYGYTF
TGTGCCAGCAGCCATGATGACTCAAACTATGGCTACACCTTC
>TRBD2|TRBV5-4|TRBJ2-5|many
CASSLQLAGGTETQYF
TGTGCCAGCAGCTTGCAACTAGCGGGAGGCACAGAGACCCAGTACTTC
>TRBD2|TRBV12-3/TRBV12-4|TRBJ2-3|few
CASSSPSGTSGNLETDTQYF
TGTGCCAGCAGTTCTCCTTCCGGGACTAGCGGGAATTTGGAGACAGATACGCAGTATTTT
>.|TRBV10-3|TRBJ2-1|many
CAIAEGNEQFF
TGTGCCATCGCCGAAGGGAATGAGCAGTTCTTC
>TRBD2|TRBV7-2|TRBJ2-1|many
CASRRTSGRAGKQFF
TGTGCCAGCAGACGGACTAGCGGGAGGGCCGGGAAGCAGTTCTTC
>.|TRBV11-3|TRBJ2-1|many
CASSLEAVSSYNEQFF
TGTGCCAGCAGCTTAGAAGCGGTCAGCTCCTACAATGAGCAGTTCTTC
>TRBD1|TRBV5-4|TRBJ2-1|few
CASSLLGQGAENEQFF
TGTGCCAGCAGCTTGCTAGGACAGGGGGCAGAAAATGAGCAGTTCTTC
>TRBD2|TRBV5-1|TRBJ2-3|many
CASRLEGLAGGPTDTQYF
TGCGCCAGCAGGCTGGAAGGGCTAGCGGGAGGACCCACGGATACGCAGTATTTT
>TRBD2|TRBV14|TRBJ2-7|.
CASSPGLAGSNAYEQYF
TGTGCCAGCAGCCCCGGACTAGCGGGCTCGAACGCCTACGAGCAGTACTTC
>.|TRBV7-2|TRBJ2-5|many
CASSLRRGQETQYF
TGTGCCAGCAGCTTGCGTCGGGGACAAGAGACCCAGTACTTC
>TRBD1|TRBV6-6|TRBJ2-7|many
CASSRDRKSHEQYF
TGTGCCAGCAGTCGGGACAGGAAATCCCACGAGCAGTACTTC
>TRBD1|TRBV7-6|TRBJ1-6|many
CASSPGTGHNSPLHF
TGTGCCAGCAGCCCCGGGACAGGTCATAATTCACCCCTCCACTTT